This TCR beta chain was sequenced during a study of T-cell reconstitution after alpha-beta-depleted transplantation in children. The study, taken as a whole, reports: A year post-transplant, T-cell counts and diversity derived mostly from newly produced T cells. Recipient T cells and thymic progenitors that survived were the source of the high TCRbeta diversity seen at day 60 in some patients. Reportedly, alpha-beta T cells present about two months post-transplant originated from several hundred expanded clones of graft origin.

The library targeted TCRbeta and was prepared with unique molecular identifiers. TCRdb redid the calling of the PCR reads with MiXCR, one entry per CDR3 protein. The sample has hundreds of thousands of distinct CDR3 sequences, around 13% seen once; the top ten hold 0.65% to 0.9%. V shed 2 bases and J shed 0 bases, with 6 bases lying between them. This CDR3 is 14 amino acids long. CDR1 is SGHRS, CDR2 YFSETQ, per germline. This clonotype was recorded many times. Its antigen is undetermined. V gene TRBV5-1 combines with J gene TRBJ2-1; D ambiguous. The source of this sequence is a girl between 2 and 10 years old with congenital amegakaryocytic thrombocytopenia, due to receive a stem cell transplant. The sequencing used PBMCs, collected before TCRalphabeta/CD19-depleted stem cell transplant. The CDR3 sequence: CASSFSDSYNEQFF. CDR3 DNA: TGCGCCAGCAGCTTCTCAGACTCCTACAATGAGCAGTTCTTC. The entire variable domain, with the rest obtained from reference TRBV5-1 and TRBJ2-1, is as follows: KAGVTQTPRYLIKTRGQQVTLSCSPISGHRSVSWYQQTPGQGLQFLFEYFSETQRNKGNFPGRFSGRQFSNSRSEMNVSTLELGDSALYLCASSFSDSYNEQFFGPGTRLTVL.